A single sample is the source of the 26 T cell receptor beta chains below, sequenced in a study of control samples from healthy donors and cancer patients (dated by TCRdb to 2018 to 2020). Receptors were amplified or captured by the immunoSEQ multiplex PCR assay. This immuneACCESS table, as held by TCRdb, lists in-frame sequences with V and J called but not all clones. Of the missing ones, under half trace to an unresolved V gene in checked studies; the others have no known cause. For this sample there are 45,000 or so clones; approximately 87% appear just once. Roughly a tenth of the sample comes from the top ten. The sample taken for sequencing was PBMCs. The receptors were gathered from a woman in her sixties or seventies with lung cancer.

The gene calls are TRBV3-1 (or the pseudogene TRBV3-2) and TRBJ2-2, with D maybe TRBD1 (5 bases). V was pared by 2 bases and J by 6 bases, with 10 bases between. CDR1 is LGHDT, CDR2 YNNKEL, per germline (reference sequence). This CDR3 region has 14 residues. As DNA, the CDR3 is TGTGCCAGCAGCCAAACCCAGGGTGCCGGGGAGCTGTTTTTT. Its translation: CASSQTQGAGELFF.

V usage is TRBV4-1 and J usage is TRBJ2-1, with TRBD1 as a possible D gene (6 bases). With 6 bases removed from V and 6 bases from J, the gap between germline ends came to 18 bases. In germline, CDR1 is MGHRA, CDR2 YSYEKL. This CDR3 is built from 15 residues. CDR3 bases: TGCGCCAGCAGTCTCAGACAGGTAATCAGCAATGAGCAGTTCTTC. Translated, it gives CASSLRQVISNEQFF.

The chain employs TRBV19 and TRBJ1-6; 8 bases are a match to TRBD1. Trimming took 8 bases from V and 13 from J; bases not matched to a gene: 10. The CDR3 covers 13 residues. In germline, CDR1 is LNHDA, CDR2 SQIVND (reference sequence). The CDR3 sequence is CASSQGARDPLHF. As DNA, the CDR3 is TGTGCCAGTTCCCAGGGGGCACGAGATCCCCTCCACTTT. The full variable domain, completed using reference TRBV19 and TRBJ1-6, is DGGITQSPKYLFRKEGQNVTLSCEQNLNHDAMYWYRQDPGQGLRLIYYSQIVNDFQKGDIAEGYSVSREKKESFPLTVTSAQKNPTAFYLCASSQGARDPLHFGNGTRLTVT.

The rearrangement links TRBV2 to TRBJ2-7; D is unclear. Germline V gene sequence: CDR1 SNHLY, CDR2 FYNNEI. CDR3 length: 14 residues. Trimming removed 4 bases at V and 3 bases at J, with 13 bases between. The CDR3 sequence: CASSARVESYEQYF. CDR3 sequence (DNA): TGTGCCAGCAGTGCTCGGGTCGAAAGCTACGAGCAGTACTTC.

This clone has just one count. CDR3 nucleotide sequence: TGCGCCAGCAGCTTGGCCGGAGAGACCCAGTACTTC. It translates to CASSLAGETQYF. The chain joins TRBV5-1 to TRBJ2-5; D is ambiguous. Per germline, CDR1 SGHRS and CDR2 YFSETQ. V lost 0 bases and J lost 4, with 4 bases in between. CDR3 size: 12 residues. Looking up the rest from reference TRBV5-1 and TRBJ2-5 gives the full variable domain: KAGVTQTPRYLIKTRGQQVTLSCSPISGHRSVSWYQQTPGQGLQFLFEYFSETQRNKGNFPGRFSGRQFSNSRSEMNVSTLELGDSALYLCASSLAGETQYFGPGTRLLVL.

The chain joins TRBV21-1 to TRBJ2-5. TRBV21-1 has pseudogene status. There are 10 residues in the CDR3. CDR3 DNA: TGTGCCAGCAGGTCCCCGGACCAGTACTTC. Translating it yields CASRSPDQYF.

This clone was observed once. The rearrangement links TRBV19 to TRBJ2-1; D possibly uses TRBD1 or TRBD2 (5 bases each). Per the germline V gene, CDR1 is LNHDA and CDR2 is SQIVND (reference sequence). The CDR3 extends over 16 amino acids. V was clipped by 3 bases and J by 5 bases, with 17 bases between them. The CDR3 DNA reads TGTGCCAGTAGTATTATAGTCTGGGACGGAAACAATGAGCAGTTCTTC. It translates to CASSIIVWDGNNEQFF.

The chain couples TRBV11-3 to TRBJ1-1; D is perhaps TRBD1 (5 bases). CDR3 length equals 13 residues. Germline CDR1 reads SGHNT; CDR2 reads YENEEA. With 5 bases removed from V and 1 base from J, the gap between germline ends came to 8 bases. As DNA, the CDR3 is TGTGCCAGCAGCGGCGGACAGAACACTGAAGCTTTCTTT. This translates into CASSGGQNTEAFF.

The chain has TRBV27 and TRBJ1-1; 8 bases line up with TRBD1. The V gene end was trimmed by 3 bases and the J gene end by 4 bases; junction bases not matched to a gene: 1. CDR3 length: 13 residues. In germline, CDR1 is MNHEY, CDR2 SMNVEV (reference sequence). The CDR3 protein is CASSFTGGTEAFF. CDR3 bases: TGTGCCAGCAGTTTTACAGGGGGCACTGAAGCTTTCTTT.

This CDR3 is CASTQRANQPQHF. CDR3 DNA sequence: TGTGCCAGTACACAAAGAGCGAATCAGCCCCAGCATTTT. V is TRBV19 and J is TRBJ1-5; no clear D. The CDR3 length is 13 residues. Germline V gene lookup returns CDR1 LNHDA and CDR2 SQIVND (reference sequence). Deletions cut 7 bases from V and 4 bases from J, with 11 bases between.

There are a few counts of this clone. This chain uses TRBV28 with TRBJ1-4, with a tentative D call TRBD1 (5 bases). Trimming took off 3 bases at V and 7 bases at J, with 6 bases between the two ends. Germline CDR1 and CDR2: MDHEN and SYDVKM. The CDR3 is 12 amino acids. CDR3 bases: TGTGCCAGCAGTTTGGGGGGTGAAAAACTGTTTTTT. It encodes CASSLGGEKLFF. Based on the CDR3 plus reference TRBV28 and TRBJ1-4, the full variable domain is DVKVTQSSRYLVKRTGEKVFLECVQDMDHENMFWYRQDPGLGLRLIYFSYDVKMKEKGDIPEGYSVSREKKERFSLILESASTNQTSMYLCASSLGGEKLFFGSGTQLSVL.

The genes are TRBV5-4 and TRBJ2-5, with D possibly being TRBD1 (6 bases). CDR1 is SGHNT and CDR2 is YYREEE in the germline V gene (reference sequence). V dropped 6 bases and J dropped 1 base, with 13 bases sitting between them. The CDR3 consists of 14 residues. CDR3 residues: CASTPDRLQETQYF. The CDR3 coding sequence is TGTGCCAGCACCCCGGACAGACTCCAAGAGACCCAGTACTTC. Full variable domain (outside the CDR3, taken from reference TRBV5-4 and TRBJ2-5): ETGVTQSPTHLIKTRGQQVTLRCSSQSGHNTVSWYQQALGQGPQFIFQYYREEENGRGNFPPRFSGLQFPNYSSELNVNALELDDSALYLCASTPDRLQETQYFGPGTRLLVL.

This sequence joins TRBV12-3 or TRBV12-4 and TRBJ1-1; 7 bases map to TRBD1. The CDR3 consists of 13 residues. With V trimmed by 5 bases and J by 2 bases, 2 bases remained unmatched. CDR3 DNA sequence: TGTGCCAGCAGTGGGGACAGAAACACTGAAGCTTTCTTT. Protein product: CASSGDRNTEAFF.

CDR3 DNA sequence: TGTGCCAGCAGCGCCGGGACTAGCGGGAGGGCCTCGGATACGCAGTATTTT. Encoded protein: CASSAGTSGRASDTQYF. The chain is built from TRBV7-3 and TRBJ2-3; 16 nucleotides line up with TRBD2. Germline-derived CDR1 and CDR2 are SGHTA and FQGTGA. This CDR3 is built from 17 residues. Trimming took 5 bases from V and 6 from J; bases not matched to a gene: 8.

This clone was detected a few times. The chain is built from TRBV3-1 (or the pseudogene TRBV3-2) and TRBJ1-3; 9 bases align to TRBD1. The CDR3 length is 16 residues. Per the germline V gene, CDR1 is LGHDT and CDR2 is YNNKEL (reference sequence). The junction had 6 bases not matched to a gene; V was cut back by 6 bases and J by 0 bases. As DNA, the CDR3 is TGTGCCAGCAGACGGGGGACAGGGATCTCTGGAAACACCATATATTTT. Translating it yields CASRRGTGISGNTIYF.

This CDR3 reads CASSHPERGGYTDTQYF. The DNA for the CDR3 is TGTGCCAGCAGCCACCCCGAGCGGGGGGGGTACACAGATACGCAGTATTTT. This chain connects TRBV3-1 (or the pseudogene TRBV3-2) to TRBJ2-3; 10 positions agree with TRBD2. V lost 3 bases, J lost 2 bases, and 8 bases stayed unmatched. The CDR3 is 17 residues long. In germline, CDR1 is LGHDT, CDR2 YNNKEL (reference sequence).

This clone was observed a single time. The chain carries TRBV9 and TRBJ1-4, with D tentatively TRBD1 (5 bases). Trimming removed 3 bases from V and 8 bases from J, with 14 bases in between. The CDR3 extends over 14 amino acids. Per the germline V gene, CDR1 is SGDLS and CDR2 is YYNGEE. CDR3 protein: CASSESGGWEKLFF. In DNA form, the CDR3 reads TGTGCCAGCAGCGAGTCCGGGGGATGGGAAAAACTGTTTTTT.

The chain combines TRBV10-3 with TRBJ1-6, with TRBD1 identical over 8 bases. The CDR3 totals 15 residues. Germline V gene lookup returns CDR1 ENHRY and CDR2 SYGVKD. The V gene end was trimmed by 5 bases and the J gene end by 5 bases; junction bases not matched to a gene: 5. The CDR3 region has the DNA TGTGCCATCAGTTTCAGGGGGCTTGATAATTCACCCCTCCACTTT. As protein: CAISFRGLDNSPLHF.

This chain joins TRBV29-1 and TRBJ1-1; D is possibly TRBD1 (6 bases). This CDR3 is 13 amino acids long. CDR1 is SQVTM, CDR2 ANQGSEA, per germline. This chain's CDR3 is CSSTRGVNTEAFF. The CDR3 DNA sequence: TGCAGTTCAACAAGGGGGGTTAACACTGAAGCTTTCTTT.

This clone was observed a single time. The chain carries TRBV9 and TRBJ2-1; 7 nucleotides agree with TRBD2. The CDR3 has 18 residues. CDR1 is SGDLS and CDR2 is YYNGEE in the germline V gene. The V segment lost 4 bases and the J segment 4 bases; nucleotides outside the gene matches: 17. The CDR3 sequence: CASSLRRGGGGIYNEQFF. In nucleotides, the CDR3 is TGTGCCAGCAGCCTTCGAAGAGGCGGGGGAGGTATTTACAATGAGCAGTTCTTC.

The V and J genes are TRBV15 and TRBJ2-7; tentatively, D is TRBD2 (6 bases). The germline V gene encodes CDR1 LNHNV and CDR2 YYDKDF (reference sequence). CDR3 size: 15 residues. The ends were cut back, 4 bases at V and 3 bases at J, with 16 bases in the middle. The CDR3 loop reads CATSNPGREDYEQYF. The CDR3 DNA follows: TGTGCCACCAGCAACCCTGGCAGGGAGGACTACGAGCAGTACTTC.

This chain connects TRBV3-1 (or the pseudogene TRBV3-2) to TRBJ2-1; D possibly uses TRBD1 or TRBD2 (5 bases each). V was shortened by 1 base and J by 2 bases, with 12 bases between the two germline ends. Germline values: CDR1 LGHDT, CDR2 YNNKEL (reference sequence). The CDR3 totals 16 residues. The CDR3 DNA follows: TGTGCCAGCAGCCAAGGGGGGTCTACTCCCTACAATGAGCAGTTCTTC. Amino acids: CASSQGGSTPYNEQFF.

The chain employs TRBV19 and TRBJ2-7; 10 nucleotides match TRBD1. CDR1 and CDR2 (germline): LNHDA, SQIVND (reference sequence). After removal of 3 bases from V and 5 bases from J, the junction contained 4 bases not matched to a gene. CDR3 length equals 14 residues. The CDR3 here is CASSMGTGVNEQYF. For the CDR3, the DNA is TGTGCCAGTAGTATGGGGACAGGGGTCAACGAGCAGTACTTC.

The rearrangement uses TRBV14 and TRBJ2-7, with 9 bases matching TRBD2. J gave up 2 bases and V 3 bases, and 11 bases lay outside the gene matches. Germline loops: CDR1 SGHDN, CDR2 FVKESK. The CDR3 loop spans 17 amino acids. The CDR3 DNA is TGTGCCAGCAGCCAGGGTAGCGGGAGAGAGAGGACCTACGAGCAGTACTTC. Protein sequence: CASSQGSGRERTYEQYF.

This rearrangement joins TRBV18 to TRBJ1-1, with D possibly matching TRBD1 (6 bases). CDR3 length: 15 residues. CDR1 is KGHSH and CDR2 is LQKENI in the germline V gene. Trimming pared 1 base from V and 2 bases from J, leaving 11 bases between. CDR3 DNA: TGTGCCAGCTCACCACAGGGGGTAATAAACACTGAAGCTTTCTTT. Its protein product is CASSPQGVINTEAFF.

The rearrangement uses TRBV5-1 and TRBJ2-7, with D perhaps matching TRBD1 or TRBD2 (5 bases each). Trimming took 5 bases from V and 7 from J, leaving 13 bases between them. CDR1 SGHRS and CDR2 YFSETQ come from the germline V gene. The CDR3 has 12 residues. CDR3 sequence (DNA): TGCGCCAGCAGTCGGGACCCTCCGGAGCAGTACTTC. Translation gives CASSRDPPEQYF.